This TCR beta chain was profiled in a study of T cells in women clearing cervical HPV infection. V was trimmed by 0 bases and J by 5 bases, leaving 11 bases between them. The CDR3 is made up of 15 amino acids. Germline V CDR1 and CDR2: GTSNPN, SVGIG (reference sequence). All donors had a single incident cervical HPV16 infection, not prevalent. Dot-blot hybridization genotyped cervical HPV amplified with MY09/MY11 PCR. As regards this clone: The read finishes 3 residues shy of the CDR3 end, and the germline J gene is used to complete it.

Profiled with immunoSEQ multiplex PCR; TCRdb holds only in-frame clones, not every one. Its table records 25,000 to 35,000 clones. Sequencing used blood buffy coat. This chain joins TRBV30 and TRBJ1-6; TRBD1 is a possible D gene (5 bases). This TCR derives from a woman aged 18 to 75 with a cervical HPV16 infection that either progressed to CIN3+ or cleared (not recorded which). CDR3 loop: CAWSVGGTNNSPLHF. The CDR3 DNA, read in part, is TGTGCCTGGAGTGTGGGGGGAACGAATAATTCACCC.